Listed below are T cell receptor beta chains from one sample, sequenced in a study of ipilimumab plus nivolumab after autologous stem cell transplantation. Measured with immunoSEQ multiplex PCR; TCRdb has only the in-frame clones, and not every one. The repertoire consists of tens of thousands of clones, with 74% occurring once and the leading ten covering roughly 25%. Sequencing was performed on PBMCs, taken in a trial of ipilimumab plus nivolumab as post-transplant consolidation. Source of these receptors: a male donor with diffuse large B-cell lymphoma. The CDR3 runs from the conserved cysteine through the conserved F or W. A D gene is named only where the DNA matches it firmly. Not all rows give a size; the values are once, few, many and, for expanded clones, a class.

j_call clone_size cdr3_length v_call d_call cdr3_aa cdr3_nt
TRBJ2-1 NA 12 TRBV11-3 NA CASSLAANEQFF TGTGCCAGCAGCTTAGCGGCTAATGAGCAGTTCTTC
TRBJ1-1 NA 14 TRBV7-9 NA CASSLFPGGTEAFF TGTGCCAGCAGCTTATTCCCGGGGGGCACTGAAGCTTTCTTT
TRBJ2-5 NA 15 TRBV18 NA CASSNVVPYQETQYF TGTGCCAGCTCAAACGTAGTCCCATACCAAGAGACCCAGTACTTC
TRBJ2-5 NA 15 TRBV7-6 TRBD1 CASSLARGRQETQYF TGTGCCAGCAGCTTAGCGAGGGGGCGGCAAGAGACCCAGTACTTC
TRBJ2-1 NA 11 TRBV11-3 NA CASSLVYEQFF TGTGCCAGCAGCTTAGTGTATGAGCAGTTCTTC
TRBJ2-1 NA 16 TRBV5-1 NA CASSLAGVANFDEQFF TGCGCCAGCAGCTTGGCGGGGGTGGCCAATTTCGATGAGCAGTTCTTC
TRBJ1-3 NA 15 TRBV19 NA CASSIKGNSGNTIYF TGTGCCAGTAGTATTAAAGGGAACTCTGGAAACACCATATATTTT
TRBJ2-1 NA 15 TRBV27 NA CASSLSVAGYNEQFF TGTGCCAGCAGTTTATCGGTCGCGGGGTACAATGAGCAGTTCTTC
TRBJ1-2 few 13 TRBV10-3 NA CAISESEWYGYTF TGTGCCATCAGTGAGTCTGAGTGGTATGGCTACACCTTC
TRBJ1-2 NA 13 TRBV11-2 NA CASSLEVSYGYTF TGTGCCAGCAGCTTAGAGGTTTCCTATGGCTACACCTTC
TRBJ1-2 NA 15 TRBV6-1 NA CASSRRQVQNYGYTF TGTGCCAGCAGTCGACGACAGGTACAGAACTATGGCTACACCTTC
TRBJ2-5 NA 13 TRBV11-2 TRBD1 CASSDRGSETQYF TGTGCCAGCAGCGACAGGGGTTCCGAGACCCAGTACTTC
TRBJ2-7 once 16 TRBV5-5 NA CASSLQLGLNSYEQYF TGTGCCAGCAGCCTCCAATTGGGGCTAAATTCCTACGAGCAGTACTTC
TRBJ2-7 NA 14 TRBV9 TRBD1 CASSEGAGVYEQYF TGTGCCAGCAGCGAGGGGGCAGGGGTCTACGAGCAGTACTTC
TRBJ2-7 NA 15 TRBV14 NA CASSQEWTEPYEQYF TGTGCCAGCAGCCAAGAATGGACTGAACCTTACGAGCAGTACTTC
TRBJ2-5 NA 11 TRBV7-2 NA CASSLEWAQYF TGTGCCAGCAGCTTAGAGTGGGCCCAGTACTTC
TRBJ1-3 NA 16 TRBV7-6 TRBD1 CASSRGAGGRGNTIYF TGTGCCAGCAGCCGAGGGGCAGGGGGCCGGGGAAACACCATATATTTT
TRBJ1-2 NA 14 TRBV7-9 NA CASSPKDSFPGYTF TGTGCCAGCAGTCCCAAGGACAGTTTCCCTGGCTACACCTTC
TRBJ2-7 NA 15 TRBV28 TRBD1 CASTSSGTGRPEQYF TGTGCCAGCACCTCAAGTGGGACAGGGAGGCCCGAGCAGTACTTC
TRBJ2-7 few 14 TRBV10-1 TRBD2 CASRPGLQGDEQYF TGCGCCAGCAGACCGGGACTACAAGGAGACGAGCAGTACTTC
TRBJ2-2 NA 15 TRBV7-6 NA CASSFSGVTAGELFF TGTGCCAGCAGCTTCTCGGGAGTAACCGCCGGGGAGCTGTTTTTT
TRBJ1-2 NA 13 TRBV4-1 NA CASSQGWTRGYTF TGCGCCAGCAGCCAAGGTTGGACAAGAGGCTACACCTTC